Below are 7 T cell receptor beta chains sequenced from a single sample in a study of CD8 T cells in ankylosing spondylitis. One entry per CDR3 protein results from TCRdb running MiXCR on the 5' RACE reads. The table lists 500,000 to 550,000 distinct CDR3 sequences, about an eighth of them singletons. Points from the study as a whole: Ankylosing spondylitis blood appeared to be characterized by a TCR beta motif of 7 to 9 highly homologous variants.

These receptors' antigens are unknown. The sequencing input was blood, either unsorted or a sorted T cell fraction (not recorded which). The receptors were sampled from a male donor with ankylosing spondylitis.

The V and J genes are TRBV20-1 and TRBJ2-5; TRBD2 matches 7 bases. Germline lookup yields CDR1 DFQATT and CDR2 SNEGSKA (reference sequence). The CDR3 runs to 13 residues. V dropped 8 bases and J dropped 9; count of bases not matched to a gene: 15. CDR3 sequence reads: CSLTSFAQGAQYF. CDR3 nucleotide sequence: TGCAGTTTGACTAGCTTCGCCCAAGGGGCCCAGTACTTC.

This clonotype has more than one count but fewer than ten. The rearrangement uses TRBV10-3 and TRBJ2-5; D might be TRBD2 (6 bases). Germline values: CDR1 ENHRY, CDR2 SYGVKD. V was cut by 6 bases and J by 6 bases, with 20 bases left in between. CDR3 size: 15 residues. CDR3 coding DNA: TGTGCCATCAGCGCGGGACTCCCGGATCCCCAGACCCAGTACTTC. It translates to CAISAGLPDPQTQYF.

The chain joins TRBV7-9 to TRBJ2-4; a weak D match, TRBD2 (5 bases). CDR1 SEHNR and CDR2 FQNEAQ come from the germline V gene (reference sequence). Trimming cost V 11 bases and J 3 bases, with 11 bases left between them. CDR3 length equals 12 residues. The CDR3 DNA reads as TGTGCCTCCGGGGTAGGCAAAAACATTCAGTACTTC. Amino acids: CASGVGKNIQYF.

This clonotype was picked up a small number of times. The chain's CDR3 is CASSQGRRLAGERVSYNEQFF. As DNA, the CDR3 is TGTGCCAGCAGCCAAGGTCGGCGACTAGCGGGAGAAAGGGTATCTTACAATGAGCAGTTCTTC. The chain carries TRBV14 and TRBJ2-1; TRBD2 matches 12 bases. CDR1 and CDR2 from the germline V gene are SGHDN and FVKESK. V shed 1 base, J shed 4 bases, and the junction held 17 bases outside the gene matches. The CDR3 is 21 amino acids.

The chain has TRBV19 and TRBJ1-1; D unclear. V was cut by 6 bases and J by 2 bases, with 13 bases left in between. Germline V gene data show CDR1 as LNHDA and CDR2 as SQIVND (reference sequence). This CDR3 is 14 amino acids long. As DNA, the CDR3 is TGTGCCAGTAGGGATGGCAGGCCTAACACTGAAGCTTTCTTT. Its protein product is CASRDGRPNTEAFF.

This clonotype has more than one count but fewer than ten. The V gene is TRBV29-1, the J gene TRBJ2-3; D is perhaps TRBD1 (5 bases). Trimming stripped 7 bases from V and 2 bases from J, with 16 bases between. Germline V gene sequence: CDR1 SQVTM, CDR2 ANQGSEA. This CDR3 comprises 14 residues. CDR3 DNA sequence: TGCAGCGCACCTAGGGGCTCCTTCACAGATACGCAGTATTTT. This translates into CSAPRGSFTDTQYF.

This clonotype was observed at least ten times. V usage is TRBV20-1 and J usage is TRBJ2-1; 10 bases match TRBD2. The CDR3 loop spans 15 amino acids. With 5 bases clipped from V and 2 bases from J, the junction kept 6 bases outside the gene matches. Looked up from germline, CDR1 is DFQATT and CDR2 is SNEGSKA (reference sequence). CDR3 region: CSAYSGRAAYNEQFF. The CDR3 coding sequence is TGCAGTGCTTACAGCGGGAGGGCTGCCTACAATGAGCAGTTCTTC.